The entry that follows covers one T cell receptor (beta chain) sequence. Its antigen remains unknown. One end of the junction is discordant with germline, which a read error may explain. This record comes from a study of blood T cells in healthy people across ages. Study-level points and caveats: Across samples, TCR beta diversity tracked strongly with naive T cell percentage.

Through a sample-barcoded 5' primer and a J-beta primer mix, a second PCR was run for roughly 6 to 12 cycles. Each cDNA molecule was tagged by a template-switch adaptor that had 12 random nucleotides. Any given sample supplied a minimum of 2.5 million CDR3-containing paired-end reads. TCRdb re-analysed the 5' RACE reads in MiXCR, keeping a single row per CDR3 protein. Counted here are more than 1 million distinct CDR3 sequences, around 45% occurring once; the ten biggest clones make up under 20%. This CDR3 is built from 12 residues. Germline-derived CDR1 and CDR2 are KGHSH and LQKENI. Each donor was a healthy Caucasian individual from Russia, aged roughly 6 to 100.

The V call is TRBV18, the J call TRBJ2-7, with D unclear. This clonotype originated in an older woman in good health. Input material: blood. This CDR3 reads CASSPKSYEQYF. The CDR3 DNA follows: TGTGCCAGCTCTCCCAAATCCTACGAACAGTACTTC. Complete variable domain (other parts from reference TRBV18 and TRBJ2-7): NAGVMQNPRHLVRRRGQEARLRCSPMKGHSHVYWYRQLPEEGLKFMVYLQKENIIDESGMPKERFSAEFPKEGPSILRIQQVVRGDSAAYFCASSPKSYEQYFGPGTRLTVT.